The sequence of this T cell receptor beta chain was determined in a study of patients and donors after allogeneic stem cell transplantation. The V end lost 4 bases, the J end lost 0 bases, and 18 bases lay between the germline ends. Per germline, CDR1 SEHNR and CDR2 FQNEAQ (reference sequence). The CDR3 spans 17 residues. One entry per CDR3 protein results from TCRdb running MiXCR on the RT-PCR reads. The table shows 70,000 or so distinct CDR3 sequences, with around 27% occurring only once. This clonotype has only a few counts. The receptor's source is a human donor who was either an allogeneic HSCT recipient or a stem cell or donor lymphocyte infusion donor (not recorded which). It is not recorded whose cells these are; they may come from a transplant donor. This chain links TRBV7-9 with TRBJ1-1; D might be TRBD1 (5 bases). Sample: blood, either unsorted or a sorted T cell fraction (not recorded which). This CDR3 reads CASSSTGAGLMNTEAFF. The CDR3 DNA follows: TGTGCCAGCAGCTCTACCGGGGCGGGCCTTATGAACACTGAAGCTTTCTTT.